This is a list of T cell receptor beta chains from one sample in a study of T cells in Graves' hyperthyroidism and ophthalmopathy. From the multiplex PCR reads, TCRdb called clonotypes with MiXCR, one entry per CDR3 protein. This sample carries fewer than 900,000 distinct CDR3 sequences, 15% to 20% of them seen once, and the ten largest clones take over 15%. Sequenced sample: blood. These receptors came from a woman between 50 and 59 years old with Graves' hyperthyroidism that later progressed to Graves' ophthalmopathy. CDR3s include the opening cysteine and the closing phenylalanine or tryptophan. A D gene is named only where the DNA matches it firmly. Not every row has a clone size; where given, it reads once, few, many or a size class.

cdr3_nt: TGTGCCAGCAGCCAAGATGGAGGGGGCGCATTCTATGGCTACACCTTC
cdr3_aa: CASSQDGGGAFYGYTF
cdr3_length: 16
j_call: TRBJ1-2
clone_size: NA
v_call: TRBV14
d_call: TRBD1

cdr3_nt: TGTGCCAGCAGCTTGGCGGGACTAGCTCCTGAATTCACAGATACGCAGTATTTT
cdr3_aa: CASSLAGLAPEFTDTQYF
cdr3_length: 18
j_call: TRBJ2-3
clone_size: NA
v_call: TRBV5-1
d_call: TRBD2

cdr3_nt: TGTGCCAGTAGTATTAAGGCAGGACATTCACCCCTCCACTTT
cdr3_aa: CASSIKAGHSPLHF
cdr3_length: 14
j_call: TRBJ1-6
clone_size: NA
v_call: TRBV19
d_call: NA

cdr3_nt: TGTGCCAGCAGTTATGGCGAGCGCTACGCCAAAAACATTCAGTACTTC
cdr3_aa: CASSYGERYAKNIQYF
cdr3_length: 16
j_call: TRBJ2-4
clone_size: few
v_call: TRBV6-1
d_call: NA

cdr3_nt: TGCAGTGCTAGAGATAGCGGGGGCGGAAAGGGGACCCAGTACTTC
cdr3_aa: CSARDSGGGKGTQYF
cdr3_length: 15
j_call: TRBJ2-5
clone_size: many
v_call: TRBV20-1
d_call: TRBD2

cdr3_nt: TGCGCCAGCAGCTTCTCACTAGCGGGGGGCCACAATGAGCAGTTCTTC
cdr3_aa: CASSFSLAGGHNEQFF
cdr3_length: 16
j_call: TRBJ2-1
clone_size: many
v_call: TRBV5-1
d_call: TRBD2

cdr3_nt: TGTGCCAGCAGCCCTGCGGGGGCGGCCCACAATGAGCAGTTCTTC
cdr3_aa: CASSPAGAAHNEQFF
cdr3_length: 15
j_call: TRBJ2-1
clone_size: NA
v_call: TRBV9
d_call: NA

cdr3_nt: TGCAGTGCTTGTACTAGCGGGGGGGCGGCCAATGAGCAGTTCTTC
cdr3_aa: CSACTSGGAANEQFF
cdr3_length: 15
j_call: TRBJ2-1
clone_size: NA
v_call: TRBV20-1
d_call: TRBD2

cdr3_nt: TGTGCCAGCAGCCGATTGAGGGGGCATAATGAAAAACTGTTTTTT
cdr3_aa: CASSRLRGHNEKLFF
cdr3_length: 15
j_call: TRBJ1-4
clone_size: NA
v_call: TRBV11-2
d_call: TRBD1

cdr3_nt: TGTGCCAGCAGTGACCCGGGACTAGCGGGGGAGGACGAGCAGTACTTC
cdr3_aa: CASSDPGLAGEDEQYF
cdr3_length: 16
j_call: TRBJ2-7
clone_size: NA
v_call: TRBV6-1
d_call: TRBD2

cdr3_nt: TGTGCCACCCCCCCAAGCGCGAACACCGGGGAGCTGTTTTTT
cdr3_aa: CATPPSANTGELFF
cdr3_length: 14
j_call: TRBJ2-2
clone_size: many
v_call: TRBV6-1
d_call: NA

cdr3_nt: TGTGCCAGCAGCTCGAGATCTGCAACTAATGAAAAACTGTTTTTT
cdr3_aa: CASSSRSATNEKLFF
cdr3_length: 15
j_call: TRBJ1-4
clone_size: NA
v_call: TRBV7-2
d_call: NA

cdr3_nt: TGTGCCAGCAGCTTAATCGACAGGGGAACAGATACGCAGTATTTT
cdr3_aa: CASSLIDRGTDTQYF
cdr3_length: 15
j_call: TRBJ2-3
clone_size: few
v_call: TRBV7-9
d_call: TRBD1

cdr3_nt: TGTGCCAGTGGAATTGACGGGAGGCCGAACACTGAAGCTTTCTTT
cdr3_aa: CASGIDGRPNTEAFF
cdr3_length: 15
j_call: TRBJ1-1
clone_size: NA
v_call: TRBV6-2/TRBV6-3
d_call: NA

cdr3_nt: TGTGCCAGCTCGTCCATCCAAGAGACCCAGTACTTC
cdr3_aa: CASSSIQETQYF
cdr3_length: 12
j_call: TRBJ2-5
clone_size: many
v_call: TRBV18
d_call: NA

cdr3_nt: TGCAGTGCTAGAGCATTTCGGAATCCACATCCTTGGGAAGCTTTCTTT
cdr3_aa: CSARAFRNPHPWEAFF
cdr3_length: 16
j_call: TRBJ1-1
clone_size: many
v_call: TRBV20-1
d_call: NA

cdr3_nt: TGCGCCAGCAGCCAAGCCGGGGGGCTCACAGATACGCAGTATTTT
cdr3_aa: CASSQAGGLTDTQYF
cdr3_length: 15
j_call: TRBJ2-3
clone_size: NA
v_call: TRBV4-1
d_call: NA

cdr3_nt: TGTGCCAGCAGCCAAGGGTCAGGGATCGAGCAGTACTTC
cdr3_aa: CASSQGSGIEQYF
cdr3_length: 13
j_call: TRBJ2-7
clone_size: NA
v_call: TRBV14
d_call: NA

cdr3_nt: TGCAGTGCTGCCTCTCGCGCGGAGACCCAGTACTTC
cdr3_aa: CSAASRAETQYF
cdr3_length: 12
j_call: TRBJ2-5
clone_size: many
v_call: TRBV20-1
d_call: NA

cdr3_nt: TGCGCCAGCAGCCAAGGACAGGGATTGAACACTGAAGCTTTCTTT
cdr3_aa: CASSQGQGLNTEAFF
cdr3_length: 15
j_call: TRBJ1-1
clone_size: many
v_call: TRBV4-1
d_call: TRBD1

cdr3_nt: TGTGCCATCAGTGACCTCGAGGAGGGATTGGAGACCCAGTACTTC
cdr3_aa: CAISDLEEGLETQYF
cdr3_length: 15
j_call: TRBJ2-5
clone_size: many
v_call: TRBV10-3
d_call: NA

cdr3_nt: TGTGCCAGCAGCCGCGGGGAGGGACGAAATCAGCCCCAGCATTTT
cdr3_aa: CASSRGEGRNQPQHF
cdr3_length: 15
j_call: TRBJ1-5
clone_size: few
v_call: TRBV7-2
d_call: NA

cdr3_nt: TGTGCCAGCAGCCAAGGCGGGACCAGGGGCTCCTACGAGCAGTACTTC
cdr3_aa: CASSQGGTRGSYEQYF
cdr3_length: 16
j_call: TRBJ2-7
clone_size: NA
v_call: TRBV4-2
d_call: NA

cdr3_nt: TGTGCCTGGAACAGGGGTAATCAGGCCCAGCATTTT
cdr3_aa: CAWNRGNQAQHF
cdr3_length: 12
j_call: TRBJ1-5
clone_size: many
v_call: TRBV30
d_call: TRBD1

cdr3_nt: TGTGCCAGCAGCTCTGAGGCGGGGGGGGCTTTCTTT
cdr3_aa: CASSSEAGGAFF
cdr3_length: 12
j_call: TRBJ1-1
clone_size: many
v_call: TRBV11-3
d_call: NA

cdr3_nt: TGCAGCTCGTCACCCCTCACGAATCGAGGGGTAAGGCAAGAGACCCAGTACTTC
cdr3_aa: CSSSPLTNRGVRQETQYF
cdr3_length: 18
j_call: TRBJ2-5
clone_size: NA
v_call: TRBV29-1
d_call: NA

cdr3_nt: TGTGCCATCAGTGAGTCTGGCAGTTCTGGAAACACCATATATTTT
cdr3_aa: CAISESGSSGNTIYF
cdr3_length: 15
j_call: TRBJ1-3
clone_size: few
v_call: TRBV10-3
d_call: NA

cdr3_nt: TGTGCCAGCAGCCCATCTGGGGGGGCTAGCACAGATACGCAGTATTTT
cdr3_aa: CASSPSGGASTDTQYF
cdr3_length: 16
j_call: TRBJ2-3
clone_size: many
v_call: TRBV6-1
d_call: NA

cdr3_nt: TGTGCCTGGAGTGCGATCCCCAGATGGGGGACTGAAGCTTTCTTT
cdr3_aa: CAWSAIPRWGTEAFF
cdr3_length: 15
j_call: TRBJ1-1
clone_size: many
v_call: TRBV30
d_call: NA

cdr3_nt: TGTGCCAGCAGCTCCACCGACAGGGTATCAGATACGCAGTATTTT
cdr3_aa: CASSSTDRVSDTQYF
cdr3_length: 15
j_call: TRBJ2-3
clone_size: many
v_call: TRBV7-9
d_call: TRBD1

cdr3_nt: TGTGCCTGGAGCAAGACAGCGTCGTACTATGGCTACACCTTC
cdr3_aa: CAWSKTASYYGYTF
cdr3_length: 14
j_call: TRBJ1-2
clone_size: few
v_call: TRBV30
d_call: NA

cdr3_nt: TGTGCCAGCAGTGACCAGGCGGGATACAATGAGCAGTTCTTC
cdr3_aa: CASSDQAGYNEQFF
cdr3_length: 14
j_call: TRBJ2-1
clone_size: many
v_call: TRBV2
d_call: NA

cdr3_nt: TGTGCCAGCAGCCAAGATCCGACACTACCGTTCTTC
cdr3_aa: CASSQDPTLPFF
cdr3_length: 12
j_call: TRBJ2-1
clone_size: many
v_call: TRBV3-1
d_call: NA

cdr3_nt: TGCGCCAGCAGCTTGAATCCCGCGGGGGGCACAGATACGCAGTATTTT
cdr3_aa: CASSLNPAGGTDTQYF
cdr3_length: 16
j_call: TRBJ2-3
clone_size: many
v_call: TRBV5-1
d_call: TRBD2

cdr3_nt: TGTGCCAGCAGCTTGGACTTCAGGACCAACTATGGCTACACCTTC
cdr3_aa: CASSLDFRTNYGYTF
cdr3_length: 15
j_call: TRBJ1-2
clone_size: many
v_call: TRBV5-6
d_call: NA

cdr3_nt: TGTGCCAGCTCACCACCAGGGGGCGGAGGCTACACCTTC
cdr3_aa: CASSPPGGGGYTF
cdr3_length: 13
j_call: TRBJ1-2
clone_size: many
v_call: TRBV18
d_call: TRBD1

cdr3_nt: TGTGCCAGCAGCTACAACAGGGGGAAAGAGACCCAGTACTTC
cdr3_aa: CASSYNRGKETQYF
cdr3_length: 14
j_call: TRBJ2-5
clone_size: few
v_call: TRBV7-6
d_call: TRBD1

cdr3_nt: TGTGCCAGCTGCTTGGTGGGGGGACAAGAGACCCAGTACTTC
cdr3_aa: CASCLVGGQETQYF
cdr3_length: 14
j_call: TRBJ2-5
clone_size: NA
v_call: TRBV7-6
d_call: NA

cdr3_nt: TGTGCCAGCAGTTTATCGGCAGGGGGTAACAATCAGCCCCAGCATTTT
cdr3_aa: CASSLSAGGNNQPQHF
cdr3_length: 16
j_call: TRBJ1-5
clone_size: many
v_call: TRBV6-1
d_call: TRBD1

cdr3_nt: TGCAGTGCCAGCCCGGCCCGGGCTAGCGGACTGATTAAGCAGTTCTTC
cdr3_aa: CSASPARASGLIKQFF
cdr3_length: 16
j_call: TRBJ2-1
clone_size: few
v_call: TRBV20-1
d_call: TRBD2

cdr3_nt: TGTGCCAGCAGCCAAGACTGGCGAGGGGGCTACACCTTC
cdr3_aa: CASSQDWRGGYTF
cdr3_length: 13
j_call: TRBJ1-2
clone_size: many
v_call: TRBV3-1
d_call: NA

cdr3_nt: TGTGCCAGCAGTGCGGACAGGGGCTCCTACAATGAGCAGTTCTTC
cdr3_aa: CASSADRGSYNEQFF
cdr3_length: 15
j_call: TRBJ2-1
clone_size: NA
v_call: TRBV27
d_call: TRBD1

cdr3_nt: TGTGCCAGCAGACCCACAGGGTGGAACACTGAAGCTTTCTTT
cdr3_aa: CASRPTGWNTEAFF
cdr3_length: 14
j_call: TRBJ1-1
clone_size: NA
v_call: TRBV3-1
d_call: NA

cdr3_nt: TGTGCCAGCCTTACAAAGAACACTGAAGCTTTCTTT
cdr3_aa: CASLTKNTEAFF
cdr3_length: 12
j_call: TRBJ1-1
clone_size: few
v_call: TRBV6-1
d_call: NA

cdr3_nt: TGTGCCAGCAGTGAGCTGGAGGCCGCAGGCTATGGCTACACCTTC
cdr3_aa: CASSELEAAGYGYTF
cdr3_length: 15
j_call: TRBJ1-2
clone_size: many
v_call: TRBV6-1
d_call: NA

cdr3_nt: TGTGCCAGCTCACCAAGAGAATGGGACGAAGAAGCTTTCTTT
cdr3_aa: CASSPREWDEEAFF
cdr3_length: 14
j_call: TRBJ1-1
clone_size: many
v_call: TRBV18
d_call: NA

cdr3_nt: TGTGCCAGCAGCCAAGGGTTGTACGGGGGGCAACAGACCCAGTACTTC
cdr3_aa: CASSQGLYGGQQTQYF
cdr3_length: 16
j_call: TRBJ2-5
clone_size: many
v_call: TRBV3-1
d_call: NA

cdr3_nt: TGTGCCACCAGCAAAGGGGACAGCGGATTCAATCAGCCCCAGCATTTT
cdr3_aa: CATSKGDSGFNQPQHF
cdr3_length: 16
j_call: TRBJ1-5
clone_size: few
v_call: TRBV15
d_call: TRBD1

cdr3_nt: TGTGCCAGCAGTTTACGTCTTCCCATGGGGAGTGGGGAGACCCAGTACTTC
cdr3_aa: CASSLRLPMGSGETQYF
cdr3_length: 17
j_call: TRBJ2-5
clone_size: many
v_call: TRBV27
d_call: NA

cdr3_nt: TGCGCCAGCAGCTTCTCCGGGACTAGCGGGGGGGAGACCCAGTACTTC
cdr3_aa: CASSFSGTSGGETQYF
cdr3_length: 16
j_call: TRBJ2-5
clone_size: NA
v_call: TRBV5-1
d_call: TRBD2

cdr3_nt: TGCAGTGTGCGTAGGGACTACGAGCAGTACTTC
cdr3_aa: CSVRRDYEQYF
cdr3_length: 11
j_call: TRBJ2-7
clone_size: many
v_call: TRBV20-1
d_call: NA

cdr3_nt: TGTGCCACCACGAGCGGCCTGGGGAATAAGGCAGATACGCAGTATTTT
cdr3_aa: CATTSGLGNKADTQYF
cdr3_length: 16
j_call: TRBJ2-3
clone_size: many
v_call: TRBV12-3/TRBV12-4
d_call: NA

cdr3_nt: TGTGCCAGCAGTGAGGGTGGGGGAGGCTATGGCTACACCTTC
cdr3_aa: CASSEGGGGYGYTF
cdr3_length: 14
j_call: TRBJ1-2
clone_size: NA
v_call: TRBV6-4
d_call: NA

cdr3_nt: TGCAGCGGCATGCAGGGTACCACTGAAGCTTTCTTT
cdr3_aa: CSGMQGTTEAFF
cdr3_length: 12
j_call: TRBJ1-1
clone_size: NA
v_call: TRBV29-1
d_call: NA

cdr3_nt: TGTGCCAGCAGTCCTACCGGGACTAGCGGGAACACCGGGGAGCTGTTTTTT
cdr3_aa: CASSPTGTSGNTGELFF
cdr3_length: 17
j_call: TRBJ2-2
clone_size: NA
v_call: TRBV6-1
d_call: TRBD2

cdr3_nt: TGTGCCAGCTCGCGGACAGGGGGAAGGCAGCCCCAGCATTTT
cdr3_aa: CASSRTGGRQPQHF
cdr3_length: 14
j_call: TRBJ1-5
clone_size: NA
v_call: TRBV18
d_call: TRBD1

cdr3_nt: TGTGCCAGCAGCGCTGGGGATAGGGCCACCGGGGAGCTGTTTTTT
cdr3_aa: CASSAGDRATGELFF
cdr3_length: 15
j_call: TRBJ2-2
clone_size: few
v_call: TRBV9
d_call: NA